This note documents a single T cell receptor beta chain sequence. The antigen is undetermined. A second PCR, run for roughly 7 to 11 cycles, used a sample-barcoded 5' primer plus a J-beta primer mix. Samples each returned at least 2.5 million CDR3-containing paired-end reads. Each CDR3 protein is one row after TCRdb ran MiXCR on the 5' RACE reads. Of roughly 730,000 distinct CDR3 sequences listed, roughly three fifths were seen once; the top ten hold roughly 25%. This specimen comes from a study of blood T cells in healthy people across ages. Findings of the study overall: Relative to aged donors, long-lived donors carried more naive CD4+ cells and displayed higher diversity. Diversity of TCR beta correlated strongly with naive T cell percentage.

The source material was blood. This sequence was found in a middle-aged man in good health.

The CDR3 coding sequence is TGTGCCATCAGTGAGTCGACTAGCGGATACAATGAGCAGTACTTC. Translating it yields CAISESTSGYNEQYF. The rearrangement joins TRBV10-3 to TRBJ2-7, with 9 bases lining up with TRBD2. There are 15 residues in the CDR3. V lost 0 bases to trimming and J lost 7 bases; unmatched junction nucleotides: 7. The germline V gene has CDR1 ENHRY and CDR2 SYGVKD.